This TCR beta chain derives from a study of cytomegalovirus exposure and HLA in healthy donors. Points from the study as a whole: Testing in vitro showed three CMV-associated chains specific for CMV antigens. Altogether, 170 or so TCR beta chains were recorded as cytomegalovirus-associated. Researchers left out some V segments, among them TRBV6-2 and TRBV6-3, as indistinguishable.

Amplification used 60 Vbeta primers and 13 Jbeta primers. Only in-frame clones appear in the TCRdb table, and some are missing; sequencing was by immunoSEQ multiplex PCR. The repertoire includes approximately 37,000 clones, about 67% of them detected once, and approximately 6.3% sits in the top ten. Germline V lookup: CDR1 SGHTA, CDR2 FQGNSA. The CDR3 contains 13 residues. J lost 8 bases, V lost 5 bases, and 7 bases had no gene match. On this clone: Antigen: not known.

This sequence joins TRBV7-2 and TRBJ1-1; the match to TRBD1 covers 8 bases. The sequence was collected from a man aged 25 to 40 in good health and CMV-seronegative. Sequencing was done on a sample of PBMCs. Here the CDR3 reads CASSTWTGTEAFF. CDR3 nucleotides: TGTGCCAGCAGCACCTGGACAGGGACGGAAGCTTTCTTT. The full variable domain, with the rest looked up from reference TRBV7-2 and TRBJ1-1, is GAGVSQSPSNKVTEKGKDVELRCDPISGHTALYWYRQSLGQGLEFLIYFQGNSAPDKSGLPSDRFSAERTGGSVSTLTIQRTQQEDSAVYLCASSTWTGTEAFFGQGTRLTVV.